This T cell receptor beta chain derives from a study of shared clonotypes between healthy human individuals. A remark on this clone: Its antigen remains unidentified.

Study-level points and caveats: Large depth notwithstanding, sorted-subset sequencing proved incomplete by rarefaction. A generally larger estimated richness was seen in naive subsets than in memory subsets. Shared across a few donors were around 5% of the naive CD4 clonotypes.

Only in-frame clones appear in the TCRdb table, and some are missing; sequencing was by immunoSEQ multiplex PCR. The data contain 1 million to 1.2 million clones, roughly 77% of them seen just once; the ten biggest clones take up about 0.89%. The sequencing sample was made of memory CD4+ T cells from PBMCs. Subset indicated: CD45RA-negative fraction. This TCR was recovered from a man aged 18 to 29 in good health. Some clones in this sample may be carry-over from other donors' samples.

For the CDR3, the DNA is TGTGCCAGCAGTGGAGGGGGGGGATTGGAAAAACTGTTTTTT. Amino acids: CASSGGGGLEKLFF. The J gene is TRBJ1-4, the V gene TRBV2; perhaps TRBD1 as D (6 bases). Germline CDR1 is SNHLY and CDR2 is FYNNEI. This CDR3 comprises 14 residues. V was clipped by 4 bases and J by 8 bases, with 14 bases between them.